The entry that follows covers one T cell receptor (beta chain) sequence. These data originate in a study of Graves' ophthalmopathy and Graves' hyperthyroidism. In germline, CDR1 is MNHEY, CDR2 SVGAGI. The CDR3 is 16 amino acids. Trimming took off 4 bases at V and 0 bases at J, with 15 bases between the two ends. Amplification targeted the TCR beta CDR3 regions, with RNA transcripts as the source material. HTBI primers were used in a first-round RT-PCR, which preceded a second-round multiplex PCR. TCRdb used MiXCR to reprocess the multiplex PCR reads, holding one entry per CDR3 protein. The data contain just over 400,000 distinct CDR3 sequences, more than 20% of them seen just once; the ten biggest clones take up under 3.5%.

The specimen sequenced was peripheral blood. This receptor was taken from a woman aged 18-29 years with stable Graves' hyperthyroidism. The chain uses TRBV6-5 and TRBJ1-1; possible D gene TRBD1, 5 bases. For the CDR3, the DNA is TGTGCCAGCAGTTCCTCCCGACAGTTCCTGAACACTGAAGCTTTCTTT. The encoded protein is CASSSSRQFLNTEAFF.